The sequence of this T cell receptor beta chain was determined in a study of post-analysis software for immune sequencing data. The wider study: The disease courses spanned relapsing-remitting, secondary progressive and progressive-relapsing forms of multiple sclerosis. Study-level findings and limits: The study found TRBV5-6, TRBV5-1 and TRBV20-1 among roughly 5 TRBV segments more frequent in patients than controls. Strong co-clustering by F measure was seen for same-batch samples. Those with multiple sclerosis, the patient group, showed significantly lower normalized Chao1 diversity than controls.

This clonotype was seen more than once but under ten times. Its cognate antigen is unknown. Unique molecular identifiers were present in the TCR beta cDNA libraries. Out of roughly 1 to 10 million T cells, a few hundred thousand cDNA molecules were generated. TCRdb reprocessed the PCR reads with MiXCR, giving one entry per CDR3 protein. The table shows 750,000 to 950,000 distinct CDR3 sequences, with 35% to 55% occurring only once. The CDR3 is 14 residues long. The V and J ends lost 2 bases and 0 bases respectively, with 11 bases between them. CDR1 DFQATT and CDR2 SNEGSKA come from the germline V gene (reference sequence).

The sequence derives from a girl between 10 and 17 years old with multiple sclerosis. The rearrangement uses TRBV20-1 and TRBJ2-7; D call uncertain. The specimen sequenced was blood. This CDR3 reads CSARPERSSYEQYF. In DNA, the CDR3 is TGCAGTGCTAGACCTGAGCGAAGCTCCTACGAGCAGTACTTC.